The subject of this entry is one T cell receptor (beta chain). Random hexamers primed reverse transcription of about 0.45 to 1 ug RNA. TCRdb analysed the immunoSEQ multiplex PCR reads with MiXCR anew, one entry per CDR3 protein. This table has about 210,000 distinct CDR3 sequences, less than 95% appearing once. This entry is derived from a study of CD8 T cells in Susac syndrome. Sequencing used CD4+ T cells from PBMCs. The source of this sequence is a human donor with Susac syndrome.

This CDR3 reads CASRPGWRGDSYEQYF. DNA for the CDR3: TGTGCCAGCAGGCCCGGGTGGCGGGGAGACTCCTACGAGCAGTACTTC. J is TRBJ2-7 and V is TRBV27; tentative D call: TRBD2 (6 bases). V was pared by 6 bases and J by 0 bases, with 18 bases between. The germline V gene encodes CDR1 MNHEY and CDR2 SMNVEV (reference sequence). The length of the CDR3 is 16 residues.